This is a list of T cell receptor beta chains from one sample in a study of identical twins. One entry per CDR3 protein results from TCRdb running MiXCR on the 5' RACE reads. Of around 230,000 distinct CDR3 sequences listed, around 9.6% are singletons. The source material was memory (CD45RO+) T cells sorted from blood. The origin of the receptors is a woman between 18 and 29 years old in good health. Both conserved end residues are part of each CDR3.

V gene: TRBV7-3; J gene: TRBJ2-2; CDR3 protein: CASSKAHTGELFF
V gene: TRBV4-1; J gene: TRBJ2-5; CDR3 protein: CASSQAGIAGSETQYF
V gene: TRBV7-3; J gene: TRBJ2-1; CDR3 protein: CASSPASAGAGNEQFF
V gene: TRBV24-1; J gene: TRBJ2-1; CDR3 protein: CATSDFGGVQFF
V gene: TRBV5-1; J gene: TRBJ1-1; CDR3 protein: CASSWGGTGVMNTEAFF
V gene: TRBV3-1; J gene: TRBJ1-6; CDR3 protein: CASSRTGGLGSPLHF
V gene: TRBV19; J gene: TRBJ2-1; CDR3 protein: CASSISAETNEQFF
V gene: TRBV20-1; J gene: TRBJ1-2; CDR3 protein: CSARVDGHPGYGYTF
V gene: TRBV12-3/TRBV12-4; J gene: TRBJ2-3; CDR3 protein: CASSLRPGPQGTQYF
V gene: TRBV6-1; J gene: TRBJ2-7; CDR3 protein: CASSRTSGYEQYF
V gene: TRBV5-1; J gene: TRBJ2-1; CDR3 protein: CASSFRDRTRGTYNEQFF